Detailed here is one TCR beta chain. Clones were read by immunoSEQ multiplex PCR, and TCRdb kept only the in-frame ones, dropping some. The sample lists about 140,000 clones; around 87% were seen once. These data belong to a study of blood T cell repertoires in COVID-19. Across the whole study: T cells, B-cell-depleted T cells, or PBMCs provided the cDNA or gDNA that served as material.

The CDR3 length is 15 residues. Germline V CDR1 and CDR2: MNHEY, SVGEGT. Trimming cost V 6 bases and J 7 bases; bases outside gene matches: 11. The sequenced sample consisted of PBMCs or T cells enriched from blood (not recorded which). The sequence came from a man in his 60s who had recovered from COVID-19. The chain carries TRBV6-2 or TRBV6-3 and TRBJ2-1, with TRBD2 matching over 8 bases. The CDR3 reads CASSLGLAGTNEQFF. CDR3 DNA: TGTGCCAGCAGCCTCGGACTAGCTGGTACGAATGAGCAGTTCTTC.